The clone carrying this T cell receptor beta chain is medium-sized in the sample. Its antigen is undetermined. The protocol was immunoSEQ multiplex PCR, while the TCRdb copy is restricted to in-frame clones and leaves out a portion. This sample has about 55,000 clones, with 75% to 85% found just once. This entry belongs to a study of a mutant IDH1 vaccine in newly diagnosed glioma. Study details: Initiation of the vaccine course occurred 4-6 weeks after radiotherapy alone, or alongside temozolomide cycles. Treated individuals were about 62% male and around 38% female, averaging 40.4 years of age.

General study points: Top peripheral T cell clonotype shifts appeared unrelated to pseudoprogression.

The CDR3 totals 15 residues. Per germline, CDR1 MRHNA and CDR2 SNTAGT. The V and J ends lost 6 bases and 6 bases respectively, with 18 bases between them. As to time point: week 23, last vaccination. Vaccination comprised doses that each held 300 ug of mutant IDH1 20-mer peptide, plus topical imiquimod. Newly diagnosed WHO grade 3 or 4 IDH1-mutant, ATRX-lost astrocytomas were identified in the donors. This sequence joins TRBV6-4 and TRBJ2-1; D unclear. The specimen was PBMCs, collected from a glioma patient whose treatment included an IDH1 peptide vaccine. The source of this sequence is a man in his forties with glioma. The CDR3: CASSPKVAPPNEQFF. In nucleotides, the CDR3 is TGTGCCAGCAGCCCCAAGGTGGCGCCCCCCAATGAGCAGTTCTTC.